This TCR beta chain was sequenced during a study of shared clonotypes between healthy human individuals. Sequenced by immunoSEQ multiplex PCR; TCRdb stores in-frame clones only, minus some. In the table there are some 1,100,000 clones, approximately 80% of which are singletons. This CDR3 region has 15 residues. The V and J ends lost 0 bases and 3 bases respectively, with 12 bases between them. The germline V gene encodes CDR1 LGHNA and CDR2 YSLEER. This chain joins TRBV4-3 and TRBJ2-7, with no clear D. The sequence was obtained from a man between 18 and 29 years old in good health. Some clones in this sample may be carry-over from other donors' samples. Sequenced sample: memory CD4+ T cells from PBMCs. Stated subset: CD45RA-negative fraction. CDR3 DNA sequence: TGCGCCAGCAGCCAAGAGGTTGGCAGGCACTACGAGCAGTACTTC. It encodes CASSQEVGRHYEQYF.